This TCR beta chain is from a study of T-cell memory formation after mild COVID-19 (dated by TCRdb to about 2021). Describing the broader study: TCR sequence clusters from the two donors were found to be largely donor specific. The cohort comprised two young, previously healthy adult volunteers, one female and one male. T-cell clones expanding and contracting after mild COVID-19 in two donors were tracked by longitudinal TCRalpha and TCRbeta repertoire sequencing.

Ficoll-Paque density gradient centrifugation was the method used to isolate PBMCs. The investigation overall reported the following: Balanced CD4/CD8 phenotypes were observed for clones contracting from day 15 to 85, whereas a bias towards CD4+ was observed for a second wave of clones expanding from day 15 to 37. Only a couple of mild cases were covered in the study, and larger cohorts including severe cases with pre-infection samples were considered necessary. SARS-CoV-2 specificity was not confirmed for the second-wave clones peaking on day 37. Contracting CD4+ clones turned up mainly in the CM and EM memory subsets, whereas EMRA was where CD8+ clones were enriched. Some responding clones were detected in pre-infection memory, which suggested that pre-existing cross-reactive memory T cells had joined the SARS-CoV-2 response.

The sequencing machine was an Illumina NovaSeq 6000. cDNA libraries for TCRalpha and TCRbeta were prepared by 5'RACE using constant-segment primers, with sample barcodes and unique molecular identifiers added. RNA was extracted from every sample with Trizol reagent. Amplification of the libraries took two PCR steps, and the second step added a second sample barcode plus Illumina TruSeq adapters. The libraries were sequenced on an Illumina NovaSeq using 2 x 150 bp paired-end reads. On the authors' methods: The reads were demultiplexed and collapsed into UMI-guided consensus sequences using migec v1.2.7. Using mixcr v2.1.11, UMI consensuses were aligned to TRA and TRB V and J templates and then assembled into clonotypes. A clonotype was counted as expanded or contracted only if both edgeR and NoisET called the change significant, with noise models trained on biological replicates. For edgeR calls, the cutoffs were a false discovery rate-adjusted p below 0.01 and a log2 fold-change threshold of 1. As an exploratory analysis of dynamics, max-normalized trajectories of the 1000 most abundant clonotypes were examined with PCA combined with hierarchical clustering. The CD4 or CD8 phenotype of responding clones was assigned using the separately sequenced CD4+ and CD8+ repertoires. TCRdb trimmed the raw reads at Q25, called clones with MiXCR and kept productive beta chains. For every CDR3 protein sequence, its rows merge into one entry that carries the most common genes and DNA. TCRdb's processing, not the authors', yielded these V and J calls. In this sample the table shows 350,000 to 550,000 distinct CDR3 sequences, more than 15% of which occur a single time. Of the sample, 20% to 25% is held by the ten largest clones.

The germline V gene specifies SGHRS as CDR1 and YFSETQ as CDR2. The trim is 4 bases for V and 10 bases for J, with a gap of 12 bases between the germline ends. The cysteine opens and the phenylalanine closes a CDR3 of 13 amino acids. CDR3 DNA only is kept here, 39 bases in frame from base 1. This clonotype showed up just a few times. What this receptor recognizes is not known. There are no base qualities to consult, and no much larger clone falls within one base. This sequence originates from a man aged 18 to 29 who had mild COVID-19 (a few samples of this study predate the infection). The sample titles of this study are shuffled in the database, so cell type and time point are left out; the donor was told from shared clones. The chain was built from TRBV5-1 and TRBJ1-6; no D gene can be assigned with confidence. Sequencing was done on a sample of PBMCs or a T cell subset sorted from them (not recorded which). The encoded CDR3 is CASSLPPDSPLHF. The nucleotide sequence reads as follows: TGCGCCAGCAGCCTCCCCCCCGACTCACCCCTCCACTTT.